These T cell receptor beta chains were read from a single sample in a study of T-cell memory formation after mild COVID-19. TCRdb reprocessed the 5' RACE reads with MiXCR, giving one entry per CDR3 protein. The sample lists under 650,000 distinct CDR3 sequences, more than 15% occurring once. Sample: PBMCs or a T cell subset sorted from them (not recorded which). The source of these receptors is an adult woman who had mild COVID-19 (a few samples of this study predate the infection). Cell type and time point are not known. The CDR3 runs from the conserved cysteine through the conserved F or W. Fields, in order: J gene, V gene, CDR3 protein.

>TRBJ1-2|TRBV29-1
CSVEQPALGGYTF
>TRBJ2-2|TRBV7-9
CASSGLDSWRPGELIF
>TRBJ1-2|TRBV29-1
CSVVGSPFSGYTF
>TRBJ2-7|TRBV7-9
CASSRPAISYEQYF
>TRBJ1-4|TRBV7-8
CASSLAGTINEKLFF
>TRBJ2-2|TRBV5-1
CASSSPGTVLTGELFF
>TRBJ2-7|TRBV2
CASSGRYTYEQYF
>TRBJ2-1|TRBV29-1
CSVGYNEQFF
>TRBJ2-2|TRBV9
CASSVNTNTGELFF
>TRBJ2-7|TRBV5-5
CASSADRVLSYEQYF
>TRBJ2-3|TRBV5-1
CASSLPGLAGGSTDTQYF
>TRBJ2-7|TRBV13
CASSPIGRDGEQYF
>TRBJ2-3|TRBV5-1
CASSKGLAGVTDTQYF
>TRBJ1-2|TRBV10-2
CASSESGRAFDGYTF
>TRBJ2-1|TRBV12-3/TRBV12-4
CASSSVLAGGENEQFF
>TRBJ2-1|TRBV4-1
CASSQAVGWEQFF
>TRBJ2-4|TRBV7-2
CASSLTGTSGTAKNIQYF
>TRBJ2-7|TRBV13
CASSSGLGIYEQYF
>TRBJ2-1|TRBV13
CASSMEGPHSYNEQFF
>TRBJ2-1|TRBV24-1
CATSPAPSGGYNEQFF
>TRBJ2-3|TRBV9
CASSVESTDTQYF
>TRBJ2-1|TRBV15
CATSRYGGVGFPYNEQFF
>TRBJ2-3|TRBV20-1
CSAIRLMGGGTDTQYF
>TRBJ1-2|TRBV19
CATEGYGYTF
>TRBJ1-2|TRBV24-1
CATSGGRDGYGYTF
>TRBJ1-1|TRBV7-6
CASSSGQSICKAFF
>TRBJ2-2|TRBV12-5
CASGSSGAGELFF
>TRBJ2-6|TRBV7-3
CASSPYLSGANVLTF
>TRBJ2-7|TRBV27
CASSFKTNYEQYF
>TRBJ1-2|TRBV6-1
CASSEHGTGFGYTF
>TRBJ1-2|TRBV7-2
CASSLVGQPNYGYTF
>TRBJ1-3|TRBV12-3/TRBV12-4
CASSTALSGNTIYF
>TRBJ2-1|TRBV12-3/TRBV12-4
CASRYTGTGLNEQFF
>TRBJ2-7|TRBV11-1
CASSSPGQGSYEQYF
>TRBJ1-1|TRBV20-1
CSARDQMNTEAFF
>TRBJ2-2|TRBV6-5
CASSYVGGGTGELFF
>TRBJ2-6|TRBV12-3/TRBV12-4
CASSLSGQRSGANVLTF
>TRBJ2-7|TRBV3-1
CASSQGRGEQYF
>TRBJ2-7|TRBV7-6
CASSQTSGGFEQYF
>TRBJ2-1|TRBV20-1
CSARSVGGSEWYEQFF
>TRBJ2-7|TRBV6-5
CASSYSLAREASSDEQYF
>TRBJ2-5|TRBV10-3
CAISRGTSGGRLQETQYF
>TRBJ2-1|TRBV4-1
CASSQIAGGTYNEQFF
>TRBJ2-3|TRBV12-3/TRBV12-4
CASRGEREVDTQYF
>TRBJ2-2|TRBV4-1
CASSQAPRRGGRELFF
>TRBJ2-2|TRBV9
CASSVGLAGGHVTGELFF
>TRBJ2-5|TRBV12-3/TRBV12-4
CASSVRGPQETQYF
>TRBJ2-1|TRBV7-2
CASSPEGTIGEQFF
>TRBJ1-1|TRBV12-3/TRBV12-4
CASRRIPRPEAFF
>TRBJ2-2|TRBV27
CASSPQPGTTGELFF
>TRBJ2-2|TRBV4-1
CASSQPKWLAGGYNANTGELFF
>TRBJ1-2|TRBV24-1
CATSDPTGKYGYTF
>TRBJ2-3|TRBV20-1
CSARLAFWRTIDTQYF
>TRBJ2-2|TRBV27
CASSLSSPTGELFF
>TRBJ1-2|TRBV29-1
CSVEGRDRVIRSYGYTF
>TRBJ2-1|TRBV5-1
CASSPTSGSSYNEQFF
>TRBJ1-1|TRBV2
CASIWNKNTEAFF
>TRBJ2-5|TRBV27
CASSLRRYQETQYF
>TRBJ2-5|TRBV7-7
CASSARTDPQETQYF
>TRBJ2-7|TRBV20-1
CSANKAGTSSYEQYF